This T cell receptor (beta chain) was documented in a study of identical twins. The ends were cut back, 8 bases at V and 4 bases at J, with 19 bases in the middle. The CDR3 contains 15 residues. This clonotype was observed at least ten times. The antigen is undetermined. Regarding the study as a whole: Insertions ran lower in abundant cord blood beta clonotypes, though not in memory repertoires.

TCRdb reprocessed the 5' RACE reads with MiXCR, giving one entry per CDR3 protein. This sample carries about 570,000 distinct CDR3 sequences, 7.5% to 10% of them seen once, and the ten largest clones take approximately 3%. No donor was unhealthy or non-Caucasian. These data were likewise used in another study, on yellow fever vaccine responses in identical twins.

The TCR originated in a woman aged 18 to 35 in good health. The source material was PBMCs. The rearrangement links TRBV12-3 or TRBV12-4 to TRBJ2-3; weak D call: TRBD2 (6 bases). CDR3 amino acids: CASRRRGSSSDTQYF. The CDR3 DNA follows: TGTGCCAGCCGACGGAGGGGAAGTAGCTCAGATACGCAGTATTTT.